The present T cell receptor (beta chain) was sequenced within a study of cytomegalovirus exposure and HLA in healthy donors (dated by TCRdb to the late 2010s). Notes on the research overall: According to a later analysis, the roughly 130 validation repertoires were produced on the same platform as the 666 repertoires of the first cohort. In addition to the first cohort of roughly 700 subjects, a separate validation cohort of under 150 different subjects was used. The study combined high-throughput TCR immunosequencing, statistical association of individual TCRs with disease status, and machine learning to predict cytomegalovirus infection status. The study was designed to test whether signatures of past pathogen exposure could be identified by cataloging public T cell receptors.

Libraries were prepared through the immunoSEQ multiplex PCR assay. In the source study's methods: To diagnose cytomegalovirus status from the catalog of TCR beta chain sequences, a statistical classification framework was built. TCRdb carries this immuneACCESS record with in-frame sequences only. Its versions omit some clonotypes, under half of them owing to an unresolved V gene in the studies checked, with the rest unexplained. V and J calls and clone size come straight from that table; D and trimming were deduced from the DNA. This sample comprises about 160,000 clones, approximately 86% of them detected only once. The ten largest clones represent approximately 2.2% of the sample. On the study overall, not on this receptor specifically: All 120 or so repertoires were used to score co-occurrence in the validation cohort in a later analysis, because that analysis had no HLA typing for the cohort. Three of the identified cytomegalovirus-associated TCR beta chains were confirmed in vitro to be specific for cytomegalovirus antigens. Subsequent analysis determined that TCRs grouped into clusters in the first cohort also showed a tendency toward co-occurrence across the approximately 110 validation repertoires, and 94% of cluster scores exceeded 0. According to the authors, the approach could potentially be generalized to other disease states and immunological phenotypes. In the study, some 160 TCR beta chains were listed as associated with cytomegalovirus. While some public TCRs were present in many individuals, most TCR sequences turned up only very rarely across donors. The classifier was reported to diagnose cytomegalovirus status with high specificity and sensitivity in both the original cohort and the validation cohort.

V is shortened by 2 bases, J by 8 bases, and the region joining them spans 9 bases. CDR1 MDHEN and CDR2 SYDVKM are derived from the germline V gene. The CDR3 spans 12 residues, from the cysteine through the phenylalanine. The retained sequence is limited to the CDR3, 36 bases, with the frame set at the first base. The donors were included in the validation cohort of around 120 subjects, a group kept apart from the approximately 700-subject first cohort. This clone was recorded once. Its antigen is unknown. Within one base of it there is no much larger clone, and no base qualities were kept. The source of this sequence is a woman aged 18-29 years in good health and CMV-seronegative. The rearrangement combines TRBV28 with TRBJ1-2; the D gene is not confidently resolved. Sequencing used PBMCs. The DNA is as follows: TGTGCCAGCAGTTTAGTAAAGACAGGCTACACCTTC. Its translation reads: CASSLVKTGYTF.